The present T cell receptor beta chain was sequenced within a study of T cells in Graves' hyperthyroidism and ophthalmopathy. Study context: Before any treatment, at initial diagnosis, peripheral blood was collected. Whole-study findings and limits: It was a median around seven months before onset that the model predicted ophthalmopathy. Within blood appeared most thyroid clonotypes that had expanded above 0.001.

Extraction of PBMCs used roughly 9.3 ml of fresh peripheral blood. A few counts support this clonotype. Antigen: not known. It was RNA transcripts that yielded the amplified TCR beta CDR3 regions. First-round RT-PCR with HTBI primers amplified the TCR CDR3 region. A single record per CDR3 protein comes from TCRdb applying MiXCR to the multiplex PCR reads. There are fewer than 650,000 distinct CDR3 sequences in the sample; roughly 14% occur only once, and approximately 4.2% lies in the top ten. The clonotype comes from a woman aged 40 to 50 with Graves' ophthalmopathy. The source material was blood.

Written as DNA, the CDR3 is TGTGCCACACAAGCGGCTAGCGAACGATCCGGGGAGCTGTTTTTT. It encodes CATQAASERSGELFF. The chain employs TRBV7-2 and TRBJ2-2; weak D call: TRBD2 (6 bases). V lost 10 bases and J 6 bases, leaving 21 bases between the germline ends. The CDR3 is made up of 15 amino acids. The V gene's germline CDR1 is SGHTA and CDR2 FQGNSA. Full variable domain (rest looked up from reference TRBV7-2 and TRBJ2-2): GAGVSQSPSNKVTEKGKDVELRCDPISGHTALYWYRQSLGQGLEFLIYFQGNSAPDKSGLPSDRFSAERTGGSVSTLTIQRTQQEDSAVYLCATQAASERSGELFFGEGSRLTVL.